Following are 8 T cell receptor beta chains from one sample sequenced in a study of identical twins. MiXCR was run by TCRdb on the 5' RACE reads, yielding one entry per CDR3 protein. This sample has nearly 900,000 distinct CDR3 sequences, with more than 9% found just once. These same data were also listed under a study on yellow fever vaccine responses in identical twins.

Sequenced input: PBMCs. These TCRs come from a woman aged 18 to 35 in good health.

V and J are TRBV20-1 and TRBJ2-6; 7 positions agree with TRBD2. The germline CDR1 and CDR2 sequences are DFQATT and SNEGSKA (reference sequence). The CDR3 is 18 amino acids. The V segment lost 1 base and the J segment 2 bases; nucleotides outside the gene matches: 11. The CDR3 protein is CSARVPTSGGAGANVLTF. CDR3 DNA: TGCAGTGCTAGAGTCCCCACTTCGGGGGGTGCTGGGGCCAACGTCCTGACTTTC.

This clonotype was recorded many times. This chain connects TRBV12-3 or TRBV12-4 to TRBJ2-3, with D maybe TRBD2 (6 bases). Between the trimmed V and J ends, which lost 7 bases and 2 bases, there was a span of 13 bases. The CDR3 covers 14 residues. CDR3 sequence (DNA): TGTGCCAGCATTCCGGGACTGGTCACAGATACGCAGTATTTT. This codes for CASIPGLVTDTQYF.

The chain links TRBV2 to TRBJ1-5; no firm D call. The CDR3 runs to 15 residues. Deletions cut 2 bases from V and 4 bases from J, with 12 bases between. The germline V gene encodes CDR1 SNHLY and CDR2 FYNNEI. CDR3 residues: CASSEFRKLNQPQHF. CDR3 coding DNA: TGTGCCAGCAGTGAATTTCGGAAATTAAATCAGCCCCAGCATTTT. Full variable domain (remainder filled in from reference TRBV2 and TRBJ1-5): EPEVTQTPSHQVTQMGQEVILRCVPISNHLYFYWYRQILGQKVEFLVSFYNNEISEKSEIFDDQFSVERPDGSNFTLKIRSTKLEDSAMYFCASSEFRKLNQPQHFGDGTRLSIL.

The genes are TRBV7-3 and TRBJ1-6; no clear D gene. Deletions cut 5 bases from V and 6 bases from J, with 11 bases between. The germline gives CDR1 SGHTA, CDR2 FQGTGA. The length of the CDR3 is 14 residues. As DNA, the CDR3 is TGTGCCAGCAGCCTCCTGGCGACTAATTCACCCCTCCACTTT. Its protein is CASSLLATNSPLHF.

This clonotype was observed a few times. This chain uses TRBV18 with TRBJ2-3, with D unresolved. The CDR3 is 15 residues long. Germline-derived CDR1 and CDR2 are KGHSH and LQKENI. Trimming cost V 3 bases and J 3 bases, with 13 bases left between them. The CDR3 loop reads CASSPWSSKTDTQYF. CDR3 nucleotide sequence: TGTGCCAGCTCACCGTGGAGTTCTAAGACAGATACGCAGTATTTT.

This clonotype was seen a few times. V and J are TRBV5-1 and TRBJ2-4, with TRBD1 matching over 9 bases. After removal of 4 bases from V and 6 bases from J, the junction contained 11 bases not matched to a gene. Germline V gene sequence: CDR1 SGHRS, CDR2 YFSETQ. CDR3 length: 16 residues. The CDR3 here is CASSLTTGGRGNIQYF. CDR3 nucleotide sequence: TGCGCCAGCAGCCTAACAACAGGGGGCCGGGGAAACATTCAGTACTTC.

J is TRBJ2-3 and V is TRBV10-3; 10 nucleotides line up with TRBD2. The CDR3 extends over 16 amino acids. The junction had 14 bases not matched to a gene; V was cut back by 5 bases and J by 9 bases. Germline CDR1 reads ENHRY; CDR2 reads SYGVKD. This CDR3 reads CAISSRTSGALSTQYF. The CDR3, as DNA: TGTGCCATCAGTTCCCGTACTAGCGGGGCTCTGTCGACGCAGTATTTT.

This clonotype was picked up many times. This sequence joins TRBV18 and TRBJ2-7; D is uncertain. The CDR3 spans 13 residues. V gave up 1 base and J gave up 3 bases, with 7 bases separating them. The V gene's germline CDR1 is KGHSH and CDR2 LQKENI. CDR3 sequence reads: CASSPRAIYEQYF. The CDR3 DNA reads TGTGCCAGCTCACCACGGGCAATCTACGAGCAGTACTTC.